This section outlines one TCR beta chain sequence together with its context. The antigen remains unidentified. The data belong to a study of PD-1 blockade in classical Hodgkin lymphoma. Study observations and caveats: Reported baseline diversity: healthy donors highest, relapsed/refractory patients lowest. With respect to the repertoire differences, their causes, possibly disease activity or prior therapy, remain undefined.

Generated by immunoSEQ multiplex PCR, the TCRdb table keeps only in-frame clones and is missing some. The sample carries tens of thousands of clones, more than 75% recorded once. CDR3 size: 15 residues. The J segment lost 5 bases and the V segment lost 2 bases, leaving 6 bases of the junction unmatched. CDR1 and CDR2 (germline): SGDLS, YYNGEE. The time point is: newly diagnosed, previously untreated cHL patient sample. Comparison PBMCs came from previously untreated, newly diagnosed classical Hodgkin lymphoma patients. The genes are TRBV9 and TRBJ2-1; 8 nucleotides agree with TRBD1. The sequence was collected from a human donor with classical Hodgkin lymphoma. What was sequenced was peripheral blood mononuclear cells (PBMCs). CDR3 residues: CASSVQQGVNNEQFF. CDR3 DNA sequence: TGTGCCAGCAGCGTCCAACAGGGGGTAAACAATGAGCAGTTCTTC.